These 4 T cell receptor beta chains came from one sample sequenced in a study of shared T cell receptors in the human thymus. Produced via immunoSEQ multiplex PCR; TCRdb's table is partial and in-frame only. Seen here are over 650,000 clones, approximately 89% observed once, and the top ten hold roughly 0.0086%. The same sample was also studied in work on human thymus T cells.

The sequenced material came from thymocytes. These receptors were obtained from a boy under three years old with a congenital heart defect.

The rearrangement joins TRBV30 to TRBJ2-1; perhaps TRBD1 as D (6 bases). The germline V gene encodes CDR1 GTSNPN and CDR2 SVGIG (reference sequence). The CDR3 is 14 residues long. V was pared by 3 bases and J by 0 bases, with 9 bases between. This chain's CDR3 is CAWREDSSYNEQFF. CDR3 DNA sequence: TGTGCCTGGAGGGAGGACAGCTCCTACAATGAGCAGTTCTTC.

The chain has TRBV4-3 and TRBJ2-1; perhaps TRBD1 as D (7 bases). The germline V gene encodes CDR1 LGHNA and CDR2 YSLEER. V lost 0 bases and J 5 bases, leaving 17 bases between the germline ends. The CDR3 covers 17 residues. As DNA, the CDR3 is TGCGCCAGCAGCCAAGATCTGAGGAGGGGGCCCCACAATGAGCAGTTCTTC. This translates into CASSQDLRRGPHNEQFF.

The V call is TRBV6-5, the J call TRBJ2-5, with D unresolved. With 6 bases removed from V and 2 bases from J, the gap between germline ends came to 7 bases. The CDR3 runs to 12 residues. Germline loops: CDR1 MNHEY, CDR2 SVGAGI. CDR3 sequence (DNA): TGTGCCAGCAGGTCCCCACAAGAGACCCAGTACTTC. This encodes CASRSPQETQYF.

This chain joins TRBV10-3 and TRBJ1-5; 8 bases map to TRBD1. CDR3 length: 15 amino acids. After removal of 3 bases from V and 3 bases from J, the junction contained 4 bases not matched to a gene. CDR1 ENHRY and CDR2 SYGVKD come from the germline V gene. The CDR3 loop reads CAISDGRGPNQPQHF. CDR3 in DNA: TGTGCCATCAGTGATGGCAGGGGGCCCAATCAGCCCCAGCATTTT.